One sample yielded the 12 T cell receptor beta chains listed below, sequenced in a study of beta chain features in type 1 diabetes. Since all of the isolated RNA was reverse transcribed, expressed TCRB transcripts were what got sequenced. Using immunoSEQ multiplex PCR, the repertoire was profiled, and TCRdb retains in-frame clones only, with some absent. The sample has a few hundred thousand clones, approximately 14% seen once; the top ten hold 0.035% to 0.04%. Sequenced input: naive CD4+ T cells from blood. All receptors come from a man under 40 in good health.

This clone was seen only a few times. This rearrangement joins TRBV7-6 to TRBJ2-3; D may be TRBD1 or TRBD2 (6 bases each). CDR1 and CDR2 from the germline V gene are SGHVS and FNYEAQ. Deletions cut 5 bases from V and 0 bases from J, with 15 bases between. CDR3 length: 16 amino acids. The CDR3 sequence is CASSVFRGQSTDTQYF. In DNA, the CDR3 is TGTGCCAGCAGCGTCTTTCGGGGGCAGAGCACAGATACGCAGTATTTT.

This clone was recorded once. The rearrangement links TRBV9 to TRBJ2-3, with 10 bases lining up with TRBD2. The germline gives CDR1 SGDLS, CDR2 YYNGEE. The length of the CDR3 is 14 residues. V was pared by 4 bases and J by 4 bases, with 3 bases of the junction left unmatched. CDR3 sequence (DNA): TGTGCCAGCAGCCTAGCGGGGGTATCAGATACGCAGTATTTT. Amino acid sequence: CASSLAGVSDTQYF.

This clone was detected only once. The J gene is TRBJ1-5, the V gene TRBV7-6; D not resolved. The CDR3 extends over 12 amino acids. Between the trimmed V and J ends, which lost 3 bases and 12 bases, there was a span of 12 bases. CDR1 is SGHVS and CDR2 is FNYEAQ in the germline V gene. Here the CDR3 DNA reads TGTGCCAGCAGCTTCCCCGGGTCCAGCCAGCATTTT. Translated, it gives CASSFPGSSQHF.

This clone was found a few times. The same CDR3 can be traced to other DNA sequences in this sample. This chain joins TRBV7-2 and TRBJ1-2; TRBD1 agrees at 8 bases. Germline V CDR1 and CDR2: SGHTA, FQGNSA. The CDR3 has 14 residues. Unmatched junction bases numbered 3, after V lost 6 bases and J lost 0 bases. The CDR3 nucleotides are TGTGCCAGCAGTTTGACAGGGGCTAACTATGGCTACACCTTC. Translated: CASSLTGANYGYTF.

This clone has only a few counts. The chain has TRBV4-3 and TRBJ2-1; D might be TRBD1 (6 bases). V was shortened by 1 base and J by 5 bases, with 9 bases between the two germline ends. CDR3 length: 14 residues. CDR1 is LGHNA, CDR2 YSLEER, per germline. The CDR3 region has the DNA TGCGCCAGCAGCCAAGGAGCAGGGGACAATGAGCAGTTCTTC. Encoded protein: CASSQGAGDNEQFF.

This clone was found a few times. This chain connects TRBV7-2 to TRBJ2-3, with 8 nucleotides matching TRBD2. CDR1 is SGHTA and CDR2 is FQGNSA in the germline V gene. The V gene end was trimmed by 0 bases and the J gene end by 1 base; junction bases not matched to a gene: 9. CDR3 length: 18 residues. CDR3 sequence reads: CASSLARGRGAGTDTQYF. The CDR3 DNA reads TGTGCCAGCAGCTTAGCGCGTGGGCGGGGGGCTGGCACAGATACGCAGTATTTT.

This clone was recorded many times. The chain has TRBV30 and TRBJ2-5, with D unclear. Trimming removed 3 bases at V and 5 bases at J, with 19 bases between. The CDR3 has 15 residues. Germline CDR1 reads GTSNPN; CDR2 reads SVGIG (reference sequence). CDR3 sequence (DNA): TGTGCCTGGAGCCGTTCCCCGGGTCCCCTGGAGACCCAGTACTTC. It codes for CAWSRSPGPLETQYF.

Only a few counts were recorded for this clone. The chain joins TRBV6-5 to TRBJ2-1, with D possibly being TRBD1 (6 bases). Trimming stripped 5 bases from V and 6 bases from J, with 14 bases between. The CDR3 contains 14 residues. Germline lookup yields CDR1 MNHEY and CDR2 SVGAGI. The CDR3 sequence is CASSRTQGRNEQFF. In DNA form, the CDR3 reads TGTGCCAGCAGTCGGACGCAGGGGCGCAATGAGCAGTTCTTC.

The chain is built from TRBV29-1 and TRBJ1-1; D gene unclear. This CDR3 has 11 residues. Trimming left V 7 bases short and J 2 bases short, with 8 bases between. Germline-derived CDR1 and CDR2 are SQVTM and ANQGSEA. CDR3 coding DNA: TGCAGCGGATCTCTTAACACTGAAGCTTTCTTT. This sequence encodes CSGSLNTEAFF.

J is TRBJ2-7 and V is TRBV12-5; TRBD1 or TRBD2 may be the D gene (5 bases each). This CDR3 contains 12 residues. Looked up from germline, CDR1 is LGHNT and CDR2 is FRNRAP. CDR3 DNA: TGTGCTAGTGGTTGGGGGATGGACGCTCTGGACGTC. Protein: CASGWGMDALDV.

Worth noting for this clone: The sample carries other DNA sequences with the same CDR3. J is TRBJ1-5 and V is TRBV30; D remains unclear. The CDR3 is 13 amino acids. Germline CDR1 GTSNPN, CDR2 SVGIG (reference sequence). Trimming shortened V by 2 bases and J by 2 bases, and 7 bases separated the two germline ends. CDR3 sequence (DNA): TGTGCCTGGAGTAGGGCAGGCAATCAGCCCCAGCATTTT. Translated, it gives CAWSRAGNQPQHF. Full variable domain (outside the CDR3, taken from reference TRBV30 and TRBJ1-5): SQTIHQWPATLVQPVGSPLSLECTVEGTSNPNLYWYRQAAGRGLQLLFYSVGIGQISSEVPQNLSASRPQDRQFILSSKKLLLSDSGFYLCAWSRAGNQPQHFGDGTRLSIL.

The chain couples TRBV4-1 to TRBJ1-4, with D unresolved. V was clipped by 1 base and J by 0 bases, with 6 bases between them. The CDR3 totals 15 residues. The germline CDR1 and CDR2 sequences are MGHRA and YSYEKL. The CDR3 sequence: CASSQVGTTNEKLFF. As DNA, the CDR3 is TGCGCCAGCAGCCAAGTTGGGACAACTAATGAAAAACTGTTTTTT.